This TCR beta chain was retrieved from a study of OX40 agonist ivuxolimab in advanced cancers. Describing the broader study: The costimulatory receptor OX40 (CD134) was targeted by ivuxolimab, a fully human IgG2 agonistic monoclonal antibody. Partial responses were achieved by three dose-escalation patients, of whom one had hepatocellular carcinoma and two had cutaneous melanoma. The point of sequencing TCRbeta in the periphery was to test whether ivuxolimab changed TCR sequence diversity and drove clonal T-cell expansion. Of the approximately 54 patients in dose escalation, 19 had hepatocellular carcinoma, around 15 had melanoma, 9 had renal cell carcinoma and 9 had head and neck cancer. The paper covers the monotherapy dose-escalation part of the phase I ivuxolimab trial, which included N of about 51 patients. Intravenous ivuxolimab was administered to patients every 2 weeks at six dose levels: 0.01, 0.1, 0.3, 1.5, 3 and 10 mg/kg. Patients were allowed to have had prior anti-PD-1, anti-PD-L1 or anti-CTLA-4 therapy, and about 40% of the dose-escalation patients had been treated with checkpoint inhibitors. In the dose-escalation cohort, roughly four fifths of patients were male, and the mean age was approximately 64 years, with a range of 23 to 79.

This clone is considered medium-sized (0.01 to 0.1%). Its specific antigen is unknown. No much larger clonotype is one base removed from it; base qualities were not supplied. The trial excluded patients who had a history of autoimmune disease or who were on systemic immunosuppression. Peripheral blood for TCR sequencing was collected from all dose cohorts at baseline, on cycle 4 day 1, and on cycle 7 day 1. The samples were drawn from a first-in-human, open-label, multicenter phase I dose-escalation trial of ivuxolimab. The trial enrolled adults with locally advanced or metastatic head and neck squamous cell, hepatocellular, melanoma or renal cell carcinoma. Before TCR sequencing, CD4+ and CD8+ T cells were separately sorted from peripheral blood. For CDR1 and CDR2, the germline V gene (reference sequence) lists WNHNN and SYGVQD. Cut back by 6 bases and 3 bases, the V and J ends lie 15 bases apart. Reading from cysteine to phenylalanine, the CDR3 counts 14 amino acids. The kept DNA is CDR3 alone, 42 bases in frame from the first base.

To sequence the TCRbeta CDR3 region, genomic DNA was isolated from the sorted cells. The immunoSEQ Assay was used to sequence the TCRbeta CDR3 regions. The table comes from immuneACCESS by way of TCRdb, which keeps in-frame sequences with V and J called. Part of the clones is missing from these tables; in studies checked, under half for an unresolved V gene and the rest for unknown reasons. The sample table shows around 44,000 clones, and approximately 89% are seen once. About an eighth of the sample goes to the ten largest clones. What the work shows at the level of the full study, not this receptor alone: In the 0.1-3.0 mg/kg groups, partial responders had among the lowest normalized peripheral clonal expansion, particularly in CD8+ T cells. Low levels of normalized T-cell clonal expansion were also seen in some patients who did not respond. On average, CD8+ T cells showed more expanded clones than CD4+ T cells after ivuxolimab. The antigen specificity of the peripheral T cells that underwent clonal expansion was not determined. Clonal expansion of both CD4+ and CD8+ blood T cells was observed from baseline to week 6 at doses 0.1 to 3.0 mg/kg.

The sequencing here drew on CD4+ or CD8+ T cells sorted from blood, taken in a trial of the OX40 agonist ivuxolimab. The chain joins TRBV10-1 to TRBJ2-7; possibly the D gene is TRBD2, per 5 matching bases. The TCR comes from an adult with an advanced solid tumor such as melanoma, head and neck, liver or kidney cancer. In nucleotide form, the sequence is TGCGCCAGCAGCATCGCGGGCCCCAACTACGAGCAGTACTTC. This codes for CASSIAGPNYEQYF.